Following are 25 T cell receptor beta chains from one sample sequenced in a study of T cell responses to AZD1222 COVID-19 vaccine. Using immunoSEQ multiplex PCR, the repertoire was profiled, and TCRdb retains in-frame clones only, with some absent. The sample holds about 140,000 clones, approximately 90% seen once. The sequencing used peripheral blood, collected on day 0 of AZD1222 vaccination. The receptors shown here come from an adult in good health.

The V call is TRBV6-6, the J call TRBJ2-7, with a weak D call TRBD2 (6 bases). CDR3 size: 16 residues. Deletions cut 0 bases from V and 4 bases from J, with 16 bases between. Looked up from germline, CDR1 is MNHNY and CDR2 is SVGAGI (reference sequence). CDR3 sequence reads: CASSYSPGTYLYEQYF. CDR3 in DNA: TGTGCCAGCAGTTACTCCCCCGGGACTTACCTATACGAGCAGTACTTC.

This clone was counted a few times. The genes are TRBV7-8 and TRBJ2-7; D possibly matches TRBD1 or TRBD2 (5 bases each). Germline V gene lookup returns CDR1 SGHVS and CDR2 FQNEAQ. This CDR3 comprises 15 residues. Trimming pared 5 bases from V and 1 base from J, leaving 15 bases between. The CDR3, as DNA: TGTGCCAGCAGCGCCGGGGCCGTCCGTTCCTACGAGCAGTACTTC. This gives the protein CASSAGAVRSYEQYF.

The chain has TRBV15 and TRBJ2-7; D perhaps matches TRBD2 (6 bases). This CDR3 comprises 17 residues. Trimming stripped 0 bases from V and 5 bases from J, with 20 bases between. Germline CDR1 is LNHNV and CDR2 is YYDKDF (reference sequence). The CDR3 reads CATSRDLGVAVGNEQYF. Here the CDR3 DNA reads TGTGCCACCAGCAGAGATTTGGGGGTAGCGGTTGGGAACGAGCAGTACTTC.

This chain links TRBV7-9 with TRBJ2-7, with 8 positions matching TRBD2. Germline values: CDR1 SEHNR, CDR2 FQNEAQ (reference sequence). After removal of 1 base from V and 2 bases from J, the junction contained 4 bases not matched to a gene. This CDR3 is built from 15 residues. CDR3 sequence reads: CASSLVGGATYEQYF. The CDR3 coding sequence is TGTGCCAGCAGCTTAGTCGGGGGGGCGACCTACGAGCAGTACTTC. Supplemented by reference TRBV7-9 and TRBJ2-7, the full variable domain reads DTGVSQNPRHKITKRGQNVTFRCDPISEHNRLYWYRQTLGQGPEFLTYFQNEAQLEKSRLLSDRFSAERPKGSFSTLEIQRTEQGDSAMYLCASSLVGGATYEQYFGPGTRLTVT.

The chain employs TRBV7-8 and TRBJ2-7; TRBD2 matches 8 bases. The CDR3 contains 21 residues. Germline CDR1 is SGHVS and CDR2 is FQNEAQ. With V trimmed by 5 bases and J by 0 bases, 24 bases remained unmatched. CDR3 DNA sequence: TGTGCCAGCAGCCCCACGGGGGGGCGGGACATTATAATTCGGAGCTCCTACGAGCAGTACTTC. This gives the protein CASSPTGGRDIIIRSSYEQYF.

J is TRBJ1-4 and V is TRBV20-1; D is ambiguous. Germline-derived CDR1 and CDR2 are DFQATT and SNEGSKA (reference sequence). The CDR3 has 14 residues. V lost 6 bases and J lost 7, with 18 bases in between. The CDR3 loop reads CSASTAGLSEKLFF. Here the CDR3 DNA reads TGCAGTGCCAGTACGGCCGGGTTAAGTGAAAAACTGTTTTTT.

The rearrangement links TRBV5-4 to TRBJ2-3, with 10 bases lining up with TRBD2. Germline V gene sequence: CDR1 SGHNT, CDR2 YYREEE (reference sequence). The CDR3 contains 16 residues. The junction had 6 bases not matched to a gene; V was cut back by 3 bases and J by 2 bases. CDR3 sequence (DNA): TGTGCCAGCAGCTACTGGACTAGCGGTTACACAGATACGCAGTATTTT. Translated, it gives CASSYWTSGYTDTQYF.

The CDR3 DNA follows: TGTGCCAGCAGTGAAGAAACATCTGGGACTCATTATAATTCACCCCTCCACTTT. Its protein product is CASSEETSGTHYNSPLHF. This sequence joins TRBV6-1 and TRBJ1-6; D may be TRBD1 (5 bases). Between the trimmed V and J ends, which lost 1 base and 4 bases, there was a span of 17 bases. This CDR3 contains 18 residues. The V gene's germline CDR1 is MNHNS and CDR2 SASEGT.

This chain connects TRBV6-8 to TRBJ1-2, with TRBD1 identical over 7 bases. Germline assignment: CDR1 MNHGY and CDR2 SAAAGT. This CDR3 comprises 17 residues. V dropped 5 bases and J dropped 4; count of bases not matched to a gene: 16. CDR3 DNA sequence: TGTGCCAGCAGTCCCTATGCGCTGACAGGGTGGACCTATGGCTACACCTTC. It codes for CASSPYALTGWTYGYTF.

The rearrangement links TRBV5-1 to TRBJ2-2; D call uncertain. Trimming stripped 4 bases from V and 1 base from J, with 8 bases between. The CDR3 totals 14 residues. Per germline, CDR1 SGHRS and CDR2 YFSETQ. This CDR3 is CASSPMGNTGELFF. The CDR3 bases are TGCGCCAGCAGCCCAATGGGGAACACCGGGGAGCTGTTTTTT. Based on the CDR3 plus reference TRBV5-1 and TRBJ2-2, the full variable domain is KAGVTQTPRYLIKTRGQQVTLSCSPISGHRSVSWYQQTPGQGLQFLFEYFSETQRNKGNFPGRFSGRQFSNSRSEMNVSTLELGDSALYLCASSPMGNTGELFFGEGSRLTVL.

The chain is built from TRBV6-6 and TRBJ2-1, with D possibly being TRBD1 (5 bases). The germline V gene has CDR1 MNHNY and CDR2 SVGAGI (reference sequence). The CDR3 totals 14 residues. Deletions cut 0 bases from V and 8 bases from J, with 11 bases between. The CDR3 protein is CASSYSMSRDEQFF. As DNA, the CDR3 is TGTGCCAGCAGTTACTCGATGTCCAGGGATGAGCAGTTCTTC.

This chain links TRBV6-1 with TRBJ1-5; a weak D match, TRBD1 (5 bases). The CDR3 extends over 15 amino acids. Trimming cost V 2 bases and J 2 bases, with 10 bases left between them. Germline CDR1 and CDR2: MNHNS and SASEGT. The CDR3 loop is CASSEMSRGNQPQHF. The CDR3 coding sequence is TGTGCCAGCAGTGAAATGTCCAGGGGCAATCAGCCCCAGCATTTT.

The chain carries TRBV18 and TRBJ1-1, with 7 bases lining up with TRBD1. J was trimmed by 3 bases and V by 3 bases; bases with no gene match: 7. Germline assignment: CDR1 KGHSH and CDR2 LQKENI. This CDR3 is 15 amino acids long. The CDR3 sequence: CASSPSGQRDTEAFF. The CDR3 DNA follows: TGTGCCAGCTCACCCTCGGGACAGAGGGACACTGAAGCTTTCTTT.

This chain links TRBV7-2 with TRBJ2-2; TRBD2 aligns across 8 bases. Trimming cost V 3 bases and J 4 bases; bases outside gene matches: 7. Per germline, CDR1 SGHTA and CDR2 FQGNSA. This CDR3 comprises 16 residues. CDR3 nucleotide sequence: TGTGCCAGCAGCTTGCTCGGGAGGGTCGGCACCGGGGAGCTGTTTTTT. Its protein product is CASSLLGRVGTGELFF. The whole variable domain, remainder taken from reference TRBV7-2 and TRBJ2-2, is GAGVSQSPSNKVTEKGKDVELRCDPISGHTALYWYRQSLGQGLEFLIYFQGNSAPDKSGLPSDRFSAERTGGSVSTLTIQRTQQEDSAVYLCASSLLGRVGTGELFFGEGSRLTVL.

The chain is built from TRBV6-5 and TRBJ2-3; TRBD2 is a possible D gene (5 bases). The ends were cut back, 4 bases at V and 3 bases at J, with 17 bases in the middle. This CDR3 has 16 amino acids. Germline CDR1 and CDR2: MNHEY and SVGAGI. The CDR3 protein is CASSSRRARGTDTQYF. CDR3 DNA sequence: TGTGCCAGCAGTTCCCGCCGGGCCCGAGGGACAGATACGCAGTATTTT.

The chain employs TRBV7-9 and TRBJ2-3, with 9 bases lining up with TRBD2. There are 19 residues in the CDR3. The V and J ends lost 5 bases and 1 base, in that order; junction bases with no gene match: 16. The germline gives CDR1 SEHNR, CDR2 FQNEAQ (reference sequence). This CDR3 reads CASSQLGSGGPGRTDTQYF. Here the CDR3 DNA reads TGTGCCAGCAGCCAACTGGGGAGCGGGGGGCCAGGTCGCACAGATACGCAGTATTTT.

The chain links TRBV5-1 to TRBJ1-1; the match to TRBD1 covers 7 bases. The CDR3 contains 17 residues. Germline values: CDR1 SGHRS, CDR2 YFSETQ. V was clipped by 2 bases and J by 1 base; unmatched bases: 11. Here the CDR3 DNA reads TGCGCCAGCAGCTTAGAGCCGGGACAGAGAACGAACACTGAAGCTTTCTTT. Protein sequence: CASSLEPGQRTNTEAFF. Together with reference TRBV5-1 and TRBJ1-1, the CDR3 gives the full variable domain: KAGVTQTPRYLIKTRGQQVTLSCSPISGHRSVSWYQQTPGQGLQFLFEYFSETQRNKGNFPGRFSGRQFSNSRSEMNVSTLELGDSALYLCASSLEPGQRTNTEAFFGQGTRLTVV.

The chain uses TRBV11-3 and TRBJ2-1; tentative D call: TRBD2 (5 bases). Germline V lookup: CDR1 SGHNT, CDR2 YENEEA. Deletions cut 5 bases from V and 9 bases from J, with 8 bases between. This CDR3 has 11 amino acids. CDR3: CASSADFEQFF. In DNA, the CDR3 is TGTGCCAGCAGCGCGGACTTTGAGCAGTTCTTC.

This clone was detected once. This chain uses TRBV15 with TRBJ2-4, with 8 bases lining up with TRBD2. The CDR3 runs 16 residues. The junction had 7 bases not matched to a gene; V was cut back by 0 bases and J by 6 bases. Per germline, CDR1 LNHNV and CDR2 YYDKDF (reference sequence). In DNA, the CDR3 is TGTGCCACCAGCAGAGATAGGGGACTAGAGGGAAACATTCAGTACTTC. Translated, it gives CATSRDRGLEGNIQYF.

The rearrangement joins TRBV19 to TRBJ1-1, with D possibly TRBD1 on 5 matching bases. Trimming left V 7 bases short and J 4 bases short, with 19 bases between. Looked up from germline, CDR1 is LNHDA and CDR2 is SQIVND (reference sequence). The CDR3 extends over 15 amino acids. CDR3 residues: CASNPQGILGTEAFF. The CDR3 region has the DNA TGTGCCAGTAATCCCCAGGGAATTTTGGGCACTGAAGCTTTCTTT.

The rearrangement joins TRBV5-4 to TRBJ2-5, with D possibly matching TRBD1 (6 bases). Trimming stripped 4 bases from V and 2 bases from J, with 12 bases between. CDR3 length: 14 amino acids. From germline, CDR1 is SGHNT and CDR2 YYREEE (reference sequence). Here the CDR3 reads CASSTGSAQETQYF. The CDR3 DNA is TGTGCCAGCAGCACAGGGTCAGCTCAAGAGACCCAGTACTTC.

The chain recombines TRBV18 with TRBJ2-7; D remains unclear. V was shortened by 2 bases and J by 4 bases, with 9 bases between the two germline ends. CDR1 KGHSH and CDR2 LQKENI come from the germline V gene. The CDR3 length is 13 residues. DNA for the CDR3: TGTGCCAGCTCACCAAGTTTACAGTACGAGCAGTACTTC. Amino acids: CASSPSLQYEQYF.

The V gene is TRBV29-1, the J gene TRBJ1-2; 9 nucleotides align to TRBD1. The CDR3 consists of 11 residues. The V segment lost 8 bases and the J segment 8 bases; nucleotides outside the gene matches: 6. Germline V gene lookup returns CDR1 SQVTM and CDR2 ANQGSEA. DNA for the CDR3: TGCAGCTTTACAGGGGGCGCGGGCTACACCTTC. Its protein is CSFTGGAGYTF.

This chain connects TRBV5-1 to TRBJ2-4; D is ambiguous. The germline V and J ends were trimmed by 0 bases and 0 bases, with 13 bases remaining between them. Germline lookup yields CDR1 SGHRS and CDR2 YFSETQ. The CDR3 runs to 17 residues. The CDR3 loop reads CASSLEGQPGAKNIQYF. The CDR3 region has the DNA TGCGCCAGCAGCTTGGAAGGCCAACCAGGAGCCAAAAACATTCAGTACTTC.

V is TRBV5-1 and J is TRBJ2-1; the match to TRBD1 covers 11 bases. Trimming took 7 bases from V and 9 from J; bases not matched to a gene: 12. The CDR3 covers 15 residues. Germline lookup yields CDR1 SGHRS and CDR2 YFSETQ. Here the CDR3 DNA reads TGCGCCAGCCGGACCCCGGGACAGGGGGACAGTGAGCAGTTCTTC. Its translation is CASRTPGQGDSEQFF.